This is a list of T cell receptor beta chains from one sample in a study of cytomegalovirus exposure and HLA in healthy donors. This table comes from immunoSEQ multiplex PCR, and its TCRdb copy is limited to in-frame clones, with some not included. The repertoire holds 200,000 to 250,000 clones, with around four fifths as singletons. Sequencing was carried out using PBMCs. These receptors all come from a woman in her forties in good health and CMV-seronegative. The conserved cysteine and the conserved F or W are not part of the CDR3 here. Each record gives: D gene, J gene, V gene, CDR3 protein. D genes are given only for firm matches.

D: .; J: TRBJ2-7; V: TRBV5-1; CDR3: ASAQTETYEQY
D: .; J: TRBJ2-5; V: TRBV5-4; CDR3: ASSPGQGETQY
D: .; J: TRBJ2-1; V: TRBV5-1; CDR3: ASSLAFSGDNEQF
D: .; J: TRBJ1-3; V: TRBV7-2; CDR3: ASSLRRAGNTIY
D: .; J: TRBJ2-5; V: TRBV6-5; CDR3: ASRATRDYQETQY
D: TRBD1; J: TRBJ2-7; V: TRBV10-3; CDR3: AISGTGTGVYEQY
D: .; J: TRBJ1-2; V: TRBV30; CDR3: AWSVTDGYT
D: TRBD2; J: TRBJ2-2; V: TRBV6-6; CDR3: ASSYLAGGRTGELF
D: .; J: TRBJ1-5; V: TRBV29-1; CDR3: SVETGLGQPQH
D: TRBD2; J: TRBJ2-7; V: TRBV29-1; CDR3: SVKPGTSAYEQY
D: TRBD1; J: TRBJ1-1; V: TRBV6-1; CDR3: ASSEAPWGQHTEAF
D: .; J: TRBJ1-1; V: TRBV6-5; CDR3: ASSYSTYRREAF
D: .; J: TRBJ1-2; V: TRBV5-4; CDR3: ASSGEVHYGYT
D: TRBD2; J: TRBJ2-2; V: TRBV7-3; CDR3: ASSSSGANTGELF
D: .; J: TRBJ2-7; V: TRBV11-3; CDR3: ASSLGGGQTYEQY
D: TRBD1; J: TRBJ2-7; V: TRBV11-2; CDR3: ASSLNGGTGADEQY
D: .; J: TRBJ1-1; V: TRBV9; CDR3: ASSSRPGTPEAF
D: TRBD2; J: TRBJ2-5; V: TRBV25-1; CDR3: ASSAGLGETQY
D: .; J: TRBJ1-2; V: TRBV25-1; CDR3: ASSESRIKPYT
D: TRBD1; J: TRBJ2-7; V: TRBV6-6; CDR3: ASRTGTGTYEQY
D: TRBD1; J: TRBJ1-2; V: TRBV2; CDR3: ASSEGGQPPIGYT
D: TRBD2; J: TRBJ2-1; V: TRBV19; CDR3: ASRDPGTTNEQF
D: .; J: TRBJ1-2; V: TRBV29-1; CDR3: SVEVSGKVWNGYT
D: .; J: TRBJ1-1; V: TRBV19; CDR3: ASSMFSGGPNTEAF
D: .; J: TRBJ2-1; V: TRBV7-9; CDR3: ASSVRGVGSYNEQF
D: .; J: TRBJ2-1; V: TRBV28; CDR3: ASSFAAANEQF
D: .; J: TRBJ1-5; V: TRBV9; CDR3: ASSVDPGEQPQH
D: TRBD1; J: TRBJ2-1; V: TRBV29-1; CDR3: SATRGGQFNEQF
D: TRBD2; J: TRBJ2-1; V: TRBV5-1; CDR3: ASSSSSGRLYNEQF
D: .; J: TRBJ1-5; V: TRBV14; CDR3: ASSHRQPQH
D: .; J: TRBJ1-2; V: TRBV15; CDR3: ATSRTTAQASNYGYT
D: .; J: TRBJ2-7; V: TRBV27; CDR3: ASKTGYGPPYEQY
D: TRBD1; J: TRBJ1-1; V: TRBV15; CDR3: ATSRDRGVAF
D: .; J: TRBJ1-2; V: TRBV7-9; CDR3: ASSLDGANYGYT
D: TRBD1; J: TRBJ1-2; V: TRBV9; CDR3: ASSGGTGEYGYT
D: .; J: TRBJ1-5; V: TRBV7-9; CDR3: ASSASGNQPQH
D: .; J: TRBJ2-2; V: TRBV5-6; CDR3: ASKGPSTGELF
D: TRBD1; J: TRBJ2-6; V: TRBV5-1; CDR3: ASSQDRISGANVLT
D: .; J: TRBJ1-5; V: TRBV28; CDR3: ASSLGGSNQPQH
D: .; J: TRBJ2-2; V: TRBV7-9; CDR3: ASSLLTTNTGELF
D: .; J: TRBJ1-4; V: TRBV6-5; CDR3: ASSYSTNGEKLF
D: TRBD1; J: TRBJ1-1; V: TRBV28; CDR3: ASHTDRGHKGTEAF
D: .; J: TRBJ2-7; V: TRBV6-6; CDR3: ASSPGGPEQY
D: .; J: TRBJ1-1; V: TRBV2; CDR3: ASSEAGGGARTEAF
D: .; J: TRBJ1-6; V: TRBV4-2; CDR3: ASSQDIGRLGSPLH
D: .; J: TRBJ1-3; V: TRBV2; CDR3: ASSRGASGNTIY
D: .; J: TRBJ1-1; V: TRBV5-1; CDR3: ASSDSQGRGGTEAF
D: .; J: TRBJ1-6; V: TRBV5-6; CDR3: ASSFRHNYNSPLH
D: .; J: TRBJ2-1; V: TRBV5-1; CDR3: ASSYWVENNEQF
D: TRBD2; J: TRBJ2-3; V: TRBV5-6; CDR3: ASSFWGGGQDTQY
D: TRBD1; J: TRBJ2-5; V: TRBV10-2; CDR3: ASSDPGQGRLWETQY